The next 18 T cell receptor beta chains were all read from a single sample in a study of OX40 agonist ivuxolimab in advanced cancers. Here immunoSEQ multiplex PCR was the method, and the copy in TCRdb shows in-frame clones only, minus some. The data contain 42,000 or so clones, 80% to 90% of them seen just once; the ten biggest clones take up roughly 2.7%. The sample here was CD4+ or CD8+ T cells sorted from blood, taken in a trial of the OX40 agonist ivuxolimab. Receptors were obtained from an adult with an advanced solid tumor such as melanoma, head and neck, liver or kidney cancer.

This clone was seen more than once but under ten times. The chain joins TRBV7-2 to TRBJ2-2; D possibly corresponds to TRBD2 (6 bases). V was trimmed by 1 base and J by 7 bases, leaving 16 bases between them. From germline, CDR1 is SGHTA and CDR2 FQGNSA. The CDR3 runs to 16 residues. Here the CDR3 reads CASSLEPSVQGGELFF. The CDR3 DNA follows: TGTGCCAGCAGCTTAGAGCCTAGCGTCCAGGGCGGGGAGCTGTTTTTT.

This chain connects TRBV9 to TRBJ1-2, with D tentatively TRBD1 (6 bases). This CDR3 contains 14 residues. Germline assignment: CDR1 SGDLS and CDR2 YYNGEE. V was trimmed by 6 bases and J by 0 bases, leaving 12 bases between them. In DNA form, the CDR3 reads TGTGCCAGCACCCTAGGGGGGACTAACTATGGCTACACCTTC. Its protein is CASTLGGTNYGYTF.

The rearrangement joins TRBV13 to TRBJ2-1, with D uncertain. Germline V gene data show CDR1 as PRHDT and CDR2 as FYEKMQ (reference sequence). CDR3 length: 16 amino acids. The V end lost 6 bases, the J end lost 3 bases, and 18 bases lay between the germline ends. CDR3 sequence: CASSSLPVPSYNEQFF. The CDR3, as DNA: TGTGCCAGCAGTTCCCTCCCTGTACCAAGCTACAATGAGCAGTTCTTC.

This rearrangement joins TRBV6-5 to TRBJ1-5; D perhaps matches TRBD1 (5 bases). This CDR3 is built from 15 residues. V was clipped by 0 bases and J by 3 bases, with 9 bases between them. Looked up from germline, CDR1 is MNHEY and CDR2 is SVGAGI. DNA of the CDR3: TGTGCCAGCAGTTACTCGGGACGGAACAATCAGCCCCAGCATTTT. It yields the protein CASSYSGRNNQPQHF.

The chain is built from TRBV25-1 and TRBJ1-2, with D possibly TRBD1 on 6 matching bases. V was clipped by 5 bases and J by 8 bases, with 12 bases between them. Germline loops: CDR1 MGHDK, CDR2 SYGVNS. The CDR3 covers 12 residues. The CDR3 region has the DNA TGTGCCAGCAGTTTTTCAGGGGACGGCTACACCTTC. Encoded protein: CASSFSGDGYTF.

The chain has TRBV7-2 and TRBJ2-7; possibly TRBD2 for D (6 bases). Trimming took off 4 bases at V and 1 base at J, with 14 bases between the two ends. The germline gives CDR1 SGHTA, CDR2 FQGNSA. The CDR3 loop spans 15 amino acids. The CDR3 sequence is CASSSGQAGSYEQYF. The CDR3 region has the DNA TGTGCCAGCAGCTCGGGGCAGGCGGGATCCTACGAGCAGTACTTC.

Only a few counts were recorded for this clone. The chain combines TRBV6-5 with TRBJ2-7; D is ambiguous. The germline gives CDR1 MNHEY, CDR2 SVGAGI. The CDR3 runs to 12 residues. V was clipped by 6 bases and J by 4 bases, with 10 bases between them. Here the CDR3 reads CASSPGRYEQYF. The DNA for the CDR3 is TGTGCCAGCAGCCCCGGACGGTACGAGCAGTACTTC.

The genes are TRBV7-2 and TRBJ1-4; D is undetermined. Trimming shortened V by 1 base and J by 0 bases, and 9 bases separated the two germline ends. Germline V CDR1 and CDR2: SGHTA, FQGNSA. This CDR3 is 16 amino acids long. CDR3 in DNA: TGTGCCAGCAGCTTAGTTTTGTTAGCAACTAATGAAAAACTGTTTTTT. Amino acids: CASSLVLLATNEKLFF.

The rearrangement joins TRBV7-2 to TRBJ2-2; D unclear. The CDR3 runs 14 residues. Trimming cost V 3 bases and J 1 base, with 6 bases left between them. Germline loops: CDR1 SGHTA, CDR2 FQGNSA. In DNA form, the CDR3 reads TGTGCCAGCAGCTTTAGGATGAACACCGGGGAGCTGTTTTTT. It is translated as CASSFRMNTGELFF.

Here the CDR3 reads CASSLSGGTPSYGYTF. In DNA, the CDR3 is TGTGCCAGCAGCTTATCTGGGGGGACACCCAGCTATGGCTACACCTTC. This chain links TRBV7-2 with TRBJ1-2, with a weak D call TRBD1 (6 bases). Germline CDR1 is SGHTA and CDR2 is FQGNSA. The CDR3 sequence is 16 residues long. The ends were cut back, 2 bases at V and 4 bases at J, with 17 bases in the middle.

This chain links TRBV19 with TRBJ2-1, with a tentative D call TRBD2 (6 bases). This CDR3 has 14 amino acids. The germline V gene has CDR1 LNHDA and CDR2 SQIVND (reference sequence). With 6 bases removed from V and 7 bases from J, the gap between germline ends came to 16 bases. In DNA, the CDR3 is TGTGCCAGTAGGTGGTCGGGAGAAAGTAATGAGCAGTTCTTC. Its translation: CASRWSGESNEQFF.

V and J are TRBV29-1 and TRBJ1-5; TRBD1 agrees at 11 bases. J was trimmed by 8 bases and V by 8 bases; bases with no gene match: 14. This CDR3 region has 15 residues. Per the germline V gene, CDR1 is SQVTM and CDR2 is ANQGSEA. The CDR3 sequence is CSILEGQGGLEPQHF. The DNA of the CDR3 is TGCAGCATTTTGGAGGGACAGGGGGGCTTGGAGCCCCAGCATTTT.

The CDR3 sequence is CATSGRTAQAFF. The CDR3 nucleotides read TGTGCCACCAGCGGAAGGACAGCCCAAGCTTTCTTT. The V and J genes are TRBV15 and TRBJ1-1; weak D call: TRBD1 (6 bases). The CDR3 totals 12 residues. Germline lookup yields CDR1 LNHNV and CDR2 YYDKDF (reference sequence). Between the trimmed V and J ends, which lost 5 bases and 9 bases, there was a span of 13 bases.

CDR3 DNA: TGCGCCAGCAGCTTGCACCGCCCGAGCACTGAAGCTTTCTTT. Amino acids: CASSLHRPSTEAFF. This chain joins TRBV5-1 and TRBJ1-1; D is uncertain. CDR3 length equals 14 residues. Trimming removed 1 base from V and 4 bases from J, with 11 bases in between. Germline-derived CDR1 and CDR2 are SGHRS and YFSETQ.

The chain's CDR3 is CASSTPSGPSYEQYF. The CDR3 DNA reads TGTGCCAGCAGCACCCCTAGCGGTCCCTCCTACGAGCAGTACTTC. The chain combines TRBV5-4 with TRBJ2-7, with 7 bases lining up with TRBD2. The CDR3 extends over 15 amino acids. Germline V CDR1 and CDR2: SGHNT, YYREEE (reference sequence). With V trimmed by 4 bases and J by 0 bases, 7 bases remained unmatched.

Here the CDR3 reads CASSPRRGRANEKLFF. Written as DNA, the CDR3 is TGTGCCAGCAGTCCCCGCAGGGGTAGGGCTAATGAAAAACTGTTTTTT. The chain is built from TRBV27 and TRBJ1-4; tentative D call: TRBD1 (6 bases). This CDR3 region has 16 residues. Trimming took off 5 bases at V and 3 bases at J, with 16 bases between the two ends. CDR1 MNHEY and CDR2 SMNVEV come from the germline V gene (reference sequence). The variable domain in full, with the rest retrieved from reference TRBV27 and TRBJ1-4, is EAQVTQNPRYLITVTGKKLTVTCSQNMNHEYMSWYRQDPGLGLRQIYYSMNVEVTDKGDVPEGYKVSRKEKRNFPLILESPSPNQTSLYFCASSPRRGRANEKLFFGSGTQLSVL.

The DNA for the CDR3 is TGTGCCAGCTCGCCGACAAGGAGCAATCAGCCCCAGCATTTT. Translation gives CASSPTRSNQPQHF. The chain employs TRBV18 and TRBJ1-5; D ambiguous. Between the trimmed V and J ends, which lost 6 bases and 1 base, there was a span of 10 bases. The CDR3 runs to 14 residues. From germline, CDR1 is KGHSH and CDR2 LQKENI.

The rearrangement joins TRBV7-9 to TRBJ1-3, with D hard to call. There are 13 residues in the CDR3. The V end lost 7 bases, the J end lost 4 bases, and 11 bases lay between the germline ends. CDR1 is SEHNR, CDR2 FQNEAQ, per germline (reference sequence). The CDR3 here is CASTPESGNTIYF. The CDR3 DNA reads as TGTGCCAGCACCCCGGAGTCGGGAAACACCATATATTTT. The full variable domain, with the rest looked up from reference TRBV7-9 and TRBJ1-3, is DTGVSQNPRHKITKRGQNVTFRCDPISEHNRLYWYRQTLGQGPEFLTYFQNEAQLEKSRLLSDRFSAERPKGSFSTLEIQRTEQGDSAMYLCASTPESGNTIYFGEGSWLTVV.